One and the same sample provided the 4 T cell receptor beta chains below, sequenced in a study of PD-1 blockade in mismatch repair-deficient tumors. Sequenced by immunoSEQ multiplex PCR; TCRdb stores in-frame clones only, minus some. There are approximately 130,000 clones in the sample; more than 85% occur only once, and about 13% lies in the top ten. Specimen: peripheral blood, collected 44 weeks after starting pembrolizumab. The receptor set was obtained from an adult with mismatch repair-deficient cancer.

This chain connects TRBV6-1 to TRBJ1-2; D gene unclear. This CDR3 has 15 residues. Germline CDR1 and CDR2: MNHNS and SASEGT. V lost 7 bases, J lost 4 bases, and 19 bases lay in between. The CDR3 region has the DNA TGTGCCAGCACCCTAAGCGGGGAGGGAAGCTATGGCTACACCTTC. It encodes CASTLSGEGSYGYTF.

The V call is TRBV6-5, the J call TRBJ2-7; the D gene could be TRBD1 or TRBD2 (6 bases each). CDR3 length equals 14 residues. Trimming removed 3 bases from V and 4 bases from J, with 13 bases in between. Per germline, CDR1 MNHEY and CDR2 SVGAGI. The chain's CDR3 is CASSYSGGEYEQYF. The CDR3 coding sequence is TGTGCCAGCAGTTATTCCGGGGGCGAGTACGAGCAGTACTTC.

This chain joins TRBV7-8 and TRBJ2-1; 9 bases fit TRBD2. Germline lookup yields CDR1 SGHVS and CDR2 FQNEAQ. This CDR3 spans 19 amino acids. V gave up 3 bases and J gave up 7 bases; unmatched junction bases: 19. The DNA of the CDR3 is TGTGCCAGCAGCTTGGGCCGACTAGCGGCAACGTACCCTATGAATGAGCAGTTCTTC. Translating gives CASSLGRLAATYPMNEQFF.

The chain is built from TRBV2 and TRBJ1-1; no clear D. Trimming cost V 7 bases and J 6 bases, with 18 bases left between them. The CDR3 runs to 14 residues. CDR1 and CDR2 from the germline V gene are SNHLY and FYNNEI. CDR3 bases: TGTGCCAGCACGTTCGGTGAGGGCTCACCTGAAGCTTTCTTT. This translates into CASTFGEGSPEAFF.